The 21 T cell receptor beta chains below were found in one sample sequenced in a study of blood T cell repertoires in COVID-19. Generated by immunoSEQ multiplex PCR, the TCRdb table keeps only in-frame clones and is missing some. The sample holds around 300,000 clones, 85% to 90% seen once. The sample consisted of PBMCs or T cells enriched from blood (not recorded which). The receptors come from an older woman who had recovered from COVID-19.

This chain links TRBV23-1 with TRBJ1-1; 7 nucleotides line up with TRBD1. TRBV23-1 is an open reading frame whose function is uncertain. The CDR3 spans 17 residues. With 0 bases clipped from V and 0 bases from J, the junction kept 7 bases outside the gene matches. The CDR3 nucleotides are TGCGCCAGCAGTCAATCCGCCGGGACAGCCATGAACACTGAAGCTTTCTTT. Translation gives CASSQSAGTAMNTEAFF.

This clone was found once. The chain has TRBV7-2 and TRBJ1-2; D unresolved. Germline V lookup: CDR1 SGHTA, CDR2 FQGNSA. Trimming shortened V by 4 bases and J by 7 bases, and 13 bases separated the two germline ends. The CDR3 consists of 13 residues. CDR3 sequence reads: CASSSDWVGGYTF. As DNA, the CDR3 is TGTGCCAGCAGCTCTGACTGGGTTGGTGGCTACACCTTC.

The CDR3 nucleotides are TGCGCCAGCAGCTTGGAACTAGCGGGGCCCCGGGGGGAGCAGTACTTC. Translating gives CASSLELAGPRGEQYF. This chain connects TRBV5-1 to TRBJ2-7; 10 nucleotides match TRBD2. Germline CDR1 and CDR2: SGHRS and YFSETQ. The CDR3 is 16 residues long. Trimming removed 0 bases from V and 7 bases from J; junction bases left unmatched: 10.

The gene calls are TRBV28 and TRBJ2-7; 8 bases match TRBD1. The CDR3 has 15 residues. The V and J ends lost 5 bases and 3 bases, in that order; junction bases with no gene match: 9. Germline V gene lookup returns CDR1 MDHEN and CDR2 SYDVKM. This CDR3 is CASSQIGTGFYEQYF. Written as DNA, the CDR3 is TGTGCCAGCAGTCAGATCGGGACAGGCTTCTACGAGCAGTACTTC.

This chain connects TRBV6-2 or TRBV6-3 to TRBJ1-1, with D possibly matching TRBD1 (6 bases). The V gene lost 0 bases and the J gene lost 0 bases, with 11 bases spanning the gap. Germline V CDR1 and CDR2: MNHEY, SVGEGT. The CDR3 consists of 16 residues. The CDR3 region has the DNA TGTGCCAGCAGTTACTCCGGGGGGGCCGTGAACACTGAAGCTTTCTTT. Translated, it gives CASSYSGGAVNTEAFF.

This clone has more than one count but fewer than ten. The genes are TRBV11-3 and TRBJ2-7; 9 bases match TRBD1. Germline CDR1 is SGHNT and CDR2 is YENEEA. With 0 bases clipped from V and 7 bases from J, the junction kept 16 bases outside the gene matches. The CDR3 length is 18 residues. CDR3 bases: TGTGCCAGCAGCTTAGAATTGGTCGGGACAGGGACGTTTGTGGAGCAGTACTTC. It yields the protein CASSLELVGTGTFVEQYF.

The chain couples TRBV4-1 to TRBJ2-2, with 15 nucleotides matching TRBD2. Losses at the gene ends were 5 bases for V and 5 bases for J; bases not matched to a gene: 6. The germline CDR1 and CDR2 sequences are MGHRA and YSYEKL. This CDR3 has 17 amino acids. CDR3 sequence reads: CASSSQGLAGGTGELFF. The DNA for the CDR3 is TGCGCCAGCAGCTCTCAGGGACTAGCGGGGGGTACCGGGGAGCTGTTTTTT.

V usage is TRBV19 and J usage is TRBJ1-6; D is undetermined. CDR1 and CDR2 (germline): LNHDA, SQIVND (reference sequence). Trimming shortened V by 3 bases and J by 0 bases, and 9 bases separated the two germline ends. The CDR3 totals 16 residues. DNA for the CDR3: TGTGCCAGTAGTATCGGGGTGACCTCCTATAATTCACCCCTCCACTTT. Translation: CASSIGVTSYNSPLHF.

This clone was counted only a few times. The genes are TRBV19 and TRBJ1-6; a weak D match, TRBD1 (5 bases). Looked up from germline, CDR1 is LNHDA and CDR2 is SQIVND (reference sequence). CDR3 length: 15 amino acids. V lost 1 base to trimming and J lost 7 bases, with 11 bases between them. The CDR3 spells CASSIGAAGNSPLHF. CDR3 in DNA: TGTGCCAGTAGTATAGGGGCGGCAGGGAATTCACCCCTCCACTTT.

V gene TRBV3-1 (or the pseudogene TRBV3-2) combines with J gene TRBJ1-2, with D perhaps matching TRBD1 (5 bases). The germline V and J ends were trimmed by 0 bases and 2 bases, with 10 bases remaining between them. This CDR3 is 15 amino acids long. Germline values: CDR1 LGHDT, CDR2 YNNKEL (reference sequence). The CDR3 region has the DNA TGTGCCAGCAGCCAAGACAGGGAGGTAAACTATGGCTACACCTTC. Translated, it gives CASSQDREVNYGYTF.

This chain connects TRBV10-3 to TRBJ1-6; D uncertain. Trimming stripped 3 bases from V and 5 bases from J, with 14 bases between. The germline CDR1 and CDR2 sequences are ENHRY and SYGVKD. The CDR3 sequence is 16 residues long. The CDR3 reads CAISEFSSLNNSPLHF. The CDR3 region has the DNA TGTGCCATCAGTGAATTCAGTAGCCTCAATAATTCACCCCTCCACTTT.

V and J are TRBV30 and TRBJ1-2, with TRBD1 identical over 9 bases. CDR1 and CDR2 from the germline V gene are GTSNPN and SVGIG (reference sequence). J lost 4 bases, V lost 3 bases, and 3 bases had no gene match. The length of the CDR3 is 13 residues. CDR3 in DNA: TGTGCCTGGAGGGGACAGGGTGCCTATGGCTACACCTTC. This codes for CAWRGQGAYGYTF.

This clone is a singleton in its sample. The V gene is TRBV5-4, the J gene TRBJ1-6; the match to TRBD1 covers 9 bases. J gave up 7 bases and V 7 bases, and 0 bases lay outside the gene matches. Germline V CDR1 and CDR2: SGHNT, YYREEE (reference sequence). This CDR3 region has 12 residues. The CDR3 is CASGTGNSPLHF. The CDR3 nucleotides read TGTGCCAGCGGGACAGGGAATTCACCCCTCCACTTT.

The gene calls are TRBV6-6 and TRBJ2-2; D is perhaps TRBD2 (6 bases). The CDR3 consists of 14 residues. Looked up from germline, CDR1 is MNHNY and CDR2 is SVGAGI (reference sequence). The V and J ends lost 10 bases and 7 bases respectively, with 19 bases between them. As DNA, the CDR3 is TGTGCCACGTGCCACCGATGGGGGGACGGGGAGCTGTTTTTT. Translation: CATCHRWGDGELFF.

The chain carries TRBV19 and TRBJ1-2; 8 positions agree with TRBD1. Germline loops: CDR1 LNHDA, CDR2 SQIVND (reference sequence). The CDR3 covers 15 residues. V lost 5 bases and J lost 4; bases outside the gene matches: 9. In DNA, the CDR3 is TGTGCCAGTAGTGGACAGGGAATATCGGCCTATGGCTACACCTTC. As protein: CASSGQGISAYGYTF.

The chain links TRBV18 to TRBJ1-5; D ambiguous. The CDR3 sequence is 16 residues long. Germline V lookup: CDR1 KGHSH, CDR2 LQKENI. Trimming shortened V by 4 bases and J by 0 bases, and 13 bases separated the two germline ends. CDR3 nucleotide sequence: TGTGCCAGCTCACACACAGAGTTCCATAGCAATCAGCCCCAGCATTTT. It codes for CASSHTEFHSNQPQHF.

This clone occurred once. This chain uses TRBV29-1 with TRBJ1-1, with TRBD1 matching 8 bases. Germline-derived CDR1 and CDR2 are SQVTM and ANQGSEA. CDR3 length: 13 amino acids. The V gene end was trimmed by 7 bases and the J gene end by 1 base; junction bases not matched to a gene: 5. CDR3 loop: CSAAGGENTEAFF. In DNA form, the CDR3 reads TGCAGCGCCGCAGGGGGCGAGAACACTGAAGCTTTCTTT.

The chain joins TRBV2 to TRBJ2-3; TRBD1 aligns across 8 bases. This CDR3 is built from 15 residues. Trimming removed 4 bases from V and 4 bases from J; junction bases left unmatched: 7. Germline-derived CDR1 and CDR2 are SNHLY and FYNNEI. CDR3 bases: TGTGCCAGCAGTGTTGGGTCAGGGGGCCCAGATACGCAGTATTTT. Amino acid sequence: CASSVGSGGPDTQYF.

The V call is TRBV15, the J call TRBJ2-3; D possibly corresponds to TRBD1 (6 bases). Per germline, CDR1 LNHNV and CDR2 YYDKDF (reference sequence). Trimming took off 5 bases at V and 0 bases at J, with 12 bases between the two ends. This CDR3 comprises 15 residues. The CDR3 sequence is CATSDRTTSTDTQYF. The CDR3 DNA follows: TGTGCCACCAGCGACAGGACCACTAGCACAGATACGCAGTATTTT.

The chain recombines TRBV28 with TRBJ1-6; D perhaps matches TRBD1 (5 bases). Trimming removed 6 bases at V and 7 bases at J, with 10 bases between. The length of the CDR3 is 13 residues. Germline V gene sequence: CDR1 MDHEN, CDR2 SYDVKM. CDR3 in amino acids: CASRGVRNSPLHF. The CDR3, as DNA: TGTGCCAGCAGAGGGGTTAGGAATTCACCCCTCCACTTT.

This clone has only one observation. V usage is TRBV4-1 and J usage is TRBJ2-7, with 14 positions matching TRBD2. The CDR3 covers 16 residues. The J segment lost 3 bases and the V segment lost 2 bases, leaving 3 bases of the junction unmatched. Germline loops: CDR1 MGHRA, CDR2 YSYEKL. The DNA for the CDR3 is TGCGCCAGCAGCCAATCGGGACTAGCGGGAGTCTACGAGCAGTACTTC. Translated, it gives CASSQSGLAGVYEQYF.